This TCR beta chain emerged from a study of T cell changes during pregnancy in multiple sclerosis. Using immunoSEQ multiplex PCR, the repertoire was profiled, and TCRdb retains in-frame clones only, with some absent. Of some 76,000 clones in the sample, about nine tenths are singletons; the top ten hold around 0.3%. CDR1 is SGDLS, CDR2 YYNGEE, per germline. The ends lost 4 bases at V and 3 bases at J; junction bases unmatched: 6. The CDR3 totals 15 residues. The rearrangement uses TRBV9 and TRBJ2-2, with 7 bases matching TRBD2. The material sequenced was CD4+ T cells from peripheral blood mononuclear cells, taken after pregnancy. This sequence originates from a female donor with multiple sclerosis, enrolled in a pregnancy study. The CDR3 region is CASSPRSGDTGELFF. The CDR3 nucleotides read TGTGCCAGCAGCCCGAGGAGCGGGGACACCGGGGAGCTGTTTTTT.